These T cell receptor beta chains were read from a single sample in a study of shared clonotypes between healthy human individuals. The data were produced by immunoSEQ multiplex PCR, yet TCRdb's version contains in-frame clones alone and is incomplete. The table shows around 2,000,000 clones, with about 95% occurring only once. The sequenced sample was naive CD8+ T cells sorted from blood. These receptors all stem from a young man in good health. The CDR3 runs from the conserved cysteine through the conserved F or W. A D gene is named only where the DNA matches it firmly. Some rows mark clone size as missing; the rest say once, few, many or name a class of expanded clone.

DNA: TGCGCCAGCAGCCAAGATCACGCCGACTGGACCTACAATGAGCAGTTCTTC
CDR3: CASSQDHADWTYNEQFF
D: NA
size: NA
J: TRBJ2-1
V: TRBV4-3

DNA: TGTGCCAGCAGCCCCGGGACAGAATCCACTGAAGCTTTCTTT
CDR3: CASSPGTESTEAFF
D: TRBD1
size: NA
J: TRBJ1-1
V: TRBV6-5

DNA: TGCGCCAGCAGCCATCGATCGGGGGCGGCCGGGGAGCTGTTTTTT
CDR3: CASSHRSGAAGELFF
D: NA
size: NA
J: TRBJ2-2
V: TRBV4-1

DNA: TGTGTGTGCGGGGATCGAACGGACGGCTACACCTTC
CDR3: CVCGDRTDGYTF
D: NA
size: NA
J: TRBJ1-2
V: TRBV6-5

DNA: TGTGCCAGCAGCCGGGACCTGGTTGCACCCCTCCACTTT
CDR3: CASSRDLVAPLHF
D: NA
size: NA
J: TRBJ1-6
V: TRBV5-8

DNA: TGTGCCAGCTGCAAATGGGGGGAGGATTCACCCCTCCACTTT
CDR3: CASCKWGEDSPLHF
D: NA
size: NA
J: TRBJ1-6
V: TRBV13

DNA: TGTGCCAGTAGTGAATCGGGAGAGGACTTCAATCAGCCCCAGCATTTT
CDR3: CASSESGEDFNQPQHF
D: NA
size: NA
J: TRBJ1-5
V: TRBV19

DNA: TGTGCCAGCAGCTTAGGTCGGTCGGAGTGGAGCCACGAGCAGTACTTC
CDR3: CASSLGRSEWSHEQYF
D: NA
size: NA
J: TRBJ2-7
V: TRBV7-9

DNA: TGTGCCATCAGAACCTTAAGCCGGGACAGGGGCTCAGATACGCAGTATTTT
CDR3: CAIRTLSRDRGSDTQYF
D: TRBD1
size: NA
J: TRBJ2-3
V: TRBV10-3

DNA: TGTGCCAGCAGCTTGCTCGCCTCCCCCGGGGAGCTGTTTTTT
CDR3: CASSLLASPGELFF
D: NA
size: NA
J: TRBJ2-2
V: TRBV7-6

DNA: TGTGCCAGCAGTGAGAGATGGGGAACTGAAGCTTTCTTT
CDR3: CASSERWGTEAFF
D: NA
size: NA
J: TRBJ1-1
V: TRBV25-1

DNA: TGTGCCTGGAGTGTATACAACTATGGCTACACCTTC
CDR3: CAWSVYNYGYTF
D: NA
size: NA
J: TRBJ1-2
V: TRBV30

DNA: TGTGCCAGCAGCTTATCATTAGCGGGGGCGTTGCAAGAGACCCAGTACTTC
CDR3: CASSLSLAGALQETQYF
D: TRBD2
size: NA
J: TRBJ2-5
V: TRBV7-9

DNA: TGTGCCAGCAGGTCCGGGACAGGGGCCAACGTCCTGACTTTC
CDR3: CASRSGTGANVLTF
D: NA
size: NA
J: TRBJ2-6
V: TRBV2

DNA: TGTGCCAGCAGCTCCTGGGGGAGGACTGAAGCTTTCTTT
CDR3: CASSSWGRTEAFF
D: NA
size: NA
J: TRBJ1-1
V: TRBV13

DNA: TGTGCAAGTCGCGCATACCAAAGACGGGCCATGAACACTGAAGCTTTCTTT
CDR3: CASRAYQRRAMNTEAFF
D: NA
size: NA
J: TRBJ1-1
V: TRBV12-2

DNA: TGTGCCAGCATAGCGGGGGAGGGCGGGGAGCTGTTTTTT
CDR3: CASIAGEGGELFF
D: TRBD2
size: NA
J: TRBJ2-2
V: TRBV6-5

DNA: TGTGCCAGTACCTTTCAATACGAGGGCACTGAAGCTTTCTTT
CDR3: CASTFQYEGTEAFF
D: NA
size: NA
J: TRBJ1-1
V: TRBV19

DNA: TGTGCCAGCAGCTCCCTTTTAACGGGGCGCTATGGCTACACCTTC
CDR3: CASSSLLTGRYGYTF
D: NA
size: NA
J: TRBJ1-2
V: TRBV7-2

DNA: TGTGCCAGCAGTTTTGGGACGAGGGAAAAACTGTTTTTT
CDR3: CASSFGTREKLFF
D: NA
size: NA
J: TRBJ1-4
V: TRBV27

DNA: TGTGCCAGCACTCCCCTAGCGGTCGCCCCCCACGAGCAGTACTTC
CDR3: CASTPLAVAPHEQYF
D: NA
size: NA
J: TRBJ2-7
V: TRBV21-1

DNA: TGTGCCAGCCCCCCCGGTAGGGGTGACAATGAGCAGTTCTTC
CDR3: CASPPGRGDNEQFF
D: NA
size: NA
J: TRBJ2-1
V: TRBV25-1

DNA: TGTGCCAGCAGCCCGTCTGGAGATGAGCAGTTCTTC
CDR3: CASSPSGDEQFF
D: NA
size: once
J: TRBJ2-1
V: TRBV5-4

DNA: TGTGCCAGCAGTTTATCGACACTAGCGGGCGGTTCGGATACGCAGTATTTT
CDR3: CASSLSTLAGGSDTQYF
D: TRBD2
size: NA
J: TRBJ2-3
V: TRBV27

DNA: TGCGCCAGCAGCGTACGCCTGGGTTCCTCCTACGAGCAGTACTTC
CDR3: CASSVRLGSSYEQYF
D: NA
size: NA
J: TRBJ2-7
V: TRBV5-1

DNA: TGCGCCAGCAGCCAAGAAAGGACAGGGGGATTCTATGGCTACACCTTC
CDR3: CASSQERTGGFYGYTF
D: TRBD1
size: NA
J: TRBJ1-2
V: TRBV4-3

DNA: TGTGCCAGCAGCTTAGCGGCCGGGGCTGATACGCAGTATTTT
CDR3: CASSLAAGADTQYF
D: NA
size: NA
J: TRBJ2-3
V: TRBV7-9

DNA: TGCGCCAGCAGTGACCCCAGGGGGGGAGAAGAGACCCAGTACTTC
CDR3: CASSDPRGGEETQYF
D: NA
size: NA
J: TRBJ2-5
V: TRBV10-2

DNA: TGTGCCAGCAGTGATTGGGGACAGAACTCCTACGAGCAGTACTTC
CDR3: CASSDWGQNSYEQYF
D: TRBD1
size: NA
J: TRBJ2-7
V: TRBV25-1

DNA: TGTGCCAGCAGCCAAGACAGGCCAGCCGGGTACGAGCAGTACTTC
CDR3: CASSQDRPAGYEQYF
D: NA
size: once
J: TRBJ2-7
V: TRBV6-6

DNA: TGTGCCAGCAGCCTACTCGGGACAGACTACGAGCAGTACTTC
CDR3: CASSLLGTDYEQYF
D: TRBD1
size: NA
J: TRBJ2-7
V: TRBV14

DNA: TGTGCTAGCAGCCCCGGGACAGAGACCGGGGAGCTGTTTTTT
CDR3: CASSPGTETGELFF
D: TRBD1
size: NA
J: TRBJ2-2
V: TRBV7-7

DNA: TGTGCTAGTACGAGCACCGGGGAGCTGTTTTTT
CDR3: CASTSTGELFF
D: NA
size: NA
J: TRBJ2-2
V: TRBV7-7

DNA: TGTGCCAGTAGCTTGGATGTAGGGTACTCTGGGGCCAACGTCCTGACTTTC
CDR3: CASSLDVGYSGANVLTF
D: NA
size: NA
J: TRBJ2-6
V: TRBV5-4

DNA: TGTGCCAGCAGCAAGGGACTCCTCATGGGCTACGAGCAGTACTTC
CDR3: CASSKGLLMGYEQYF
D: NA
size: NA
J: TRBJ2-7
V: TRBV7-9

DNA: TGTGCCAGCAGTGATTGGGCAGGGGAAGGGGATTCACCCCTCCACTTT
CDR3: CASSDWAGEGDSPLHF
D: NA
size: NA
J: TRBJ1-6
V: TRBV6-1

DNA: TGTGCCAGCAGTGAACTAGCGGGAGTAGGGAATGAGCAGTTCTTC
CDR3: CASSELAGVGNEQFF
D: TRBD2
size: NA
J: TRBJ2-1
V: TRBV2

DNA: TGTGCCAGCAGCCCTCTGCTAGCGGGACAAGAGACCCAGTACTTC
CDR3: CASSPLLAGQETQYF
D: TRBD2
size: NA
J: TRBJ2-5
V: TRBV27

DNA: TGCGCCAGCAGTGAAGATACTAGGGATACGCAGTATTTT
CDR3: CASSEDTRDTQYF
D: NA
size: NA
J: TRBJ2-3
V: TRBV10-2

DNA: TGTGCCAGCACTAGCGGGGGGGCAGATGAGCAGTTCTTC
CDR3: CASTSGGADEQFF
D: TRBD2
size: NA
J: TRBJ2-1
V: TRBV28